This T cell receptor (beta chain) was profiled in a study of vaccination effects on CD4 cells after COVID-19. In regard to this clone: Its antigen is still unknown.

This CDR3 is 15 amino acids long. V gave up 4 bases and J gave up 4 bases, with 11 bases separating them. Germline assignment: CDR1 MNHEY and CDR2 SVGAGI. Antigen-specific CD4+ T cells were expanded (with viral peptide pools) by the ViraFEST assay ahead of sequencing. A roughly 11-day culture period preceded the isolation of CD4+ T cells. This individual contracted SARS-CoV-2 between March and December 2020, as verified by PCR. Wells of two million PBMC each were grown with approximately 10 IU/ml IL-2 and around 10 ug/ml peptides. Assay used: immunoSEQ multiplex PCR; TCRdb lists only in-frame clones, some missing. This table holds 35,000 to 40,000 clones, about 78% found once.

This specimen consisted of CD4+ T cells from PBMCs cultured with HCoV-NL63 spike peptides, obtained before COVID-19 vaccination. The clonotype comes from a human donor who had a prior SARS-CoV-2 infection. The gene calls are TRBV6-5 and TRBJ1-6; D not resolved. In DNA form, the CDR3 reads TGTGCCAGCAGTTTTGGGGTTAAGTATAATTCACCCCTCCACTTT. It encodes CASSFGVKYNSPLHF.